The clone carrying this T cell receptor (beta chain) was seen a handful of times. TCRdb keeps only in-frame clones here, not all; method: immunoSEQ multiplex PCR. The sample contains about 330,000 clones, approximately 89% of which appear only once. Recruits, aged about 18 to 100 years, lived in 24 US areas. This sample is part of a study of blood T cell repertoires in COVID-19. CDR1 is LNHDA and CDR2 is SQIVND in the germline V gene (reference sequence). Trimming stripped 4 bases from V and 2 bases from J, with 9 bases between. This CDR3 is built from 13 residues. This sequence joins TRBV19 and TRBJ2-7; D is uncertain. The clonotype was recovered from a man aged 30-40 years who had recovered from COVID-19. Sample: PBMCs or T cells enriched from blood (not recorded which). The CDR3 DNA reads TGTGCCAGTAGTAGGGCGCCCGCCTACGAGCAGTACTTC. It yields the protein CASSRAPAYEQYF. Full variable domain (rest looked up from reference TRBV19 and TRBJ2-7): DGGITQSPKYLFRKEGQNVTLSCEQNLNHDAMYWYRQDPGQGLRLIYYSQIVNDFQKGDIAEGYSVSREKKESFPLTVTSAQKNPTAFYLCASSRAPAYEQYFGPGTRLTVT.